This T cell receptor (beta chain) appears in the sequencing data of a study of read filtering for tumor transcriptome and immune sequencing. Overall study context: TCR-mapped reads were about 4.05 to 11 million with IR-seq versus about 85 to 1,300 with RNA-seq. Regarding the study as a whole: This fraction held mixed bone marrow immune cells after CD138-negative sorting. Roughly four fifths of IR-seq clonotypes had one read, totaling around 3.4% of reads; RNA-seq: 74.6% and 44.6%.

From roughly 400 ng of RNA, a library with molecular barcoded alpha/delta and beta/gamma adaptors was made. TCRdb reprocessed the reads with MiXCR, giving one entry per CDR3 protein. Of around 58,000 distinct CDR3 sequences in the sample, over 11% were seen once. The V segment lost 8 bases and the J segment 6 bases; nucleotides outside the gene matches: 12. Germline V CDR1 and CDR2: SQVTM, ANQGSEA. This CDR3 is built from 14 residues. This clonotype was picked up one time. Its antigen is not identified. A much larger clone sits a single nucleotide away, making a read error possible. The chain uses TRBV29-1 and TRBJ2-1; TRBD1 aligns across 8 bases. The source of this sequence is a donor at least 40 years old with multiple myeloma. The source material was a population of CD138-negative cells sorted from bone marrow. CDR3 region: CSTTGQGAFNEQFF. Here the CDR3 DNA reads TGCAGCACGACAGGGCAGGGGGCCTTCAATGAGCAGTTCTTC.